Presented here are 29 T cell receptor beta chains from one specimen sequenced in a study of T cell responses to AZD1222 COVID-19 vaccine. The data were produced by immunoSEQ multiplex PCR, yet TCRdb's version contains in-frame clones alone and is incomplete. The sample has 180,000 or so clones; roughly nine tenths are singletons. Sequenced here: peripheral blood, sampled on day 0 of AZD1222 vaccination. Receptors were obtained from an adult in good health.

The chain recombines TRBV11-2 with TRBJ2-1; 8 nucleotides agree with TRBD2. V shed 7 bases, J shed 6 bases, and the junction held 8 bases outside the gene matches. Germline V gene data show CDR1 as SGHAT and CDR2 as FQNNGV. This CDR3 comprises 14 residues. The CDR3: CASTAGTRGNEQFF. Here the CDR3 DNA reads TGTGCCAGCACCGCCGGGACTAGGGGCAATGAGCAGTTCTTC. Full variable domain (remainder filled in from reference TRBV11-2 and TRBJ2-1): EAGVAQSPRYKIIEKRQSVAFWCNPISGHATLYWYQQILGQGPKLLIQFQNNGVVDDSQLPKDRFSAERLKGVDSTLKIQPAKLEDSAVYLCASTAGTRGNEQFFGPGTRLTVL.

The chain has TRBV3-1 (or the pseudogene TRBV3-2) and TRBJ2-2; D is unclear. Germline-derived CDR1 and CDR2 are LGHDT and YNNKEL (reference sequence). CDR3 size: 16 residues. The V end lost 0 bases, the J end lost 3 bases, and 11 bases lay between the germline ends. The DNA for the CDR3 is TGTGCCAGCAGCCAAGAGCTAACAAAGTACACCGGGGAGCTGTTTTTT. This gives the protein CASSQELTKYTGELFF.

The J gene is TRBJ1-6, the V gene TRBV3-1 (or the pseudogene TRBV3-2), with TRBD1 as a possible D gene (6 bases). The CDR3 spans 15 residues. Germline assignment: CDR1 LGHDT and CDR2 YNNKEL (reference sequence). V lost 4 bases, J lost 6 bases, and 13 bases lay in between. CDR3 protein: CASSLRTELNSPLHF. In DNA form, the CDR3 reads TGTGCCAGCAGCCTTCGGACAGAGCTTAATTCACCCCTCCACTTT.

This chain links TRBV3-1 (or the pseudogene TRBV3-2) with TRBJ2-5; the match to TRBD2 covers 9 bases. Unmatched junction bases numbered 13, after V lost 3 bases and J lost 5 bases. Germline CDR1 and CDR2: LGHDT and YNNKEL (reference sequence). The CDR3 extends over 17 amino acids. This CDR3 is CASSQGRFGTSRETQYF. Here the CDR3 DNA reads TGTGCCAGCAGCCAGGGGAGGTTTGGGACTAGCCGCGAGACCCAGTACTTC.

The chain employs TRBV7-2 and TRBJ1-1, with D uncertain. This CDR3 region has 13 residues. CDR1 and CDR2 (germline): SGHTA, FQGNSA. Trimming removed 1 base from V and 2 bases from J, with 5 bases in between. The CDR3 protein is CASSLEVNTEAFF. The CDR3 coding sequence is TGTGCCAGCAGCTTAGAGGTAAACACTGAAGCTTTCTTT.

V gene TRBV6-5 combines with J gene TRBJ1-4, with D possibly TRBD1 on 5 matching bases. The germline V gene has CDR1 MNHEY and CDR2 SVGAGI. This CDR3 is built from 16 residues. V gave up 3 bases and J gave up 8 bases, with 19 bases separating them. CDR3 DNA: TGTGCCAGCAGTTATTTGCGAGAAAGGGGCAAGGAAAAACTGTTTTTT. As protein: CASSYLRERGKEKLFF.

This rearrangement joins TRBV2 to TRBJ2-1, with 11 nucleotides matching TRBD2. Looked up from germline, CDR1 is SNHLY and CDR2 is FYNNEI. The CDR3 consists of 14 residues. After removal of 7 bases from V and 4 bases from J, the junction contained 3 bases not matched to a gene. The CDR3 sequence: CASIRLAGYNEQFF. The CDR3 DNA is TGTGCCAGCATCCGACTAGCGGGGTACAATGAGCAGTTCTTC.

The chain has TRBV4-1 and TRBJ2-7; a possible D gene is TRBD2 (6 bases). This CDR3 has 15 residues. CDR1 MGHRA and CDR2 YSYEKL come from the germline V gene. Trimming pared 4 bases from V and 4 bases from J, leaving 17 bases between. The CDR3 DNA follows: TGCGCCAGCAGCCTCTCCGGGGACTCCACTTACGAGCAGTACTTC. This codes for CASSLSGDSTYEQYF.

The V gene is TRBV5-1, the J gene TRBJ2-5; 8 bases are shared with TRBD1. This CDR3 spans 15 amino acids. The V gene's germline CDR1 is SGHRS and CDR2 YFSETQ. V was clipped by 0 bases and J by 5 bases; unmatched bases: 6. The CDR3 sequence: CASSLETGGVETQYF. As DNA, the CDR3 is TGCGCCAGCAGCTTGGAAACAGGGGGTGTGGAGACCCAGTACTTC.

The table lists this clone with a count of one. The chain links TRBV27 to TRBJ2-1; D perhaps matches TRBD1 (5 bases). Trimming shortened V by 6 bases and J by 6 bases, and 18 bases separated the two germline ends. The CDR3 has 15 residues. The V gene's germline CDR1 is MNHEY and CDR2 SMNVEV (reference sequence). The chain's CDR3 is CASRISDRILNEQFF. The CDR3 region has the DNA TGTGCCAGCAGGATCTCTGACAGAATCCTCAATGAGCAGTTCTTC.

This chain connects TRBV5-1 to TRBJ2-5, with D perhaps matching TRBD1 (6 bases). This CDR3 spans 15 amino acids. Per germline, CDR1 SGHRS and CDR2 YFSETQ. Trimming stripped 4 bases from V and 5 bases from J, with 18 bases between. Written as DNA, the CDR3 is TGCGCCAGCAGCCAAATAGCCACAGGGCGGGAGACCCAGTACTTC. This gives the protein CASSQIATGRETQYF.

The chain recombines TRBV27 with TRBJ2-7; D is possibly TRBD1 or TRBD2 (5 bases each). Between the trimmed V and J ends, which lost 7 bases and 2 bases, there was a span of 12 bases. This CDR3 has 13 amino acids. Per the germline V gene, CDR1 is MNHEY and CDR2 is SMNVEV (reference sequence). The CDR3 loop reads CASTGTATYEQYF. DNA for the CDR3: TGTGCCAGCACCGGGACCGCTACCTACGAGCAGTACTTC.

The chain carries TRBV29-1 and TRBJ1-2; maybe TRBD1 (5 bases). The V end was cut by 0 bases, the J end by 4 bases, with 15 bases between. There are 15 residues in the CDR3. Germline V gene sequence: CDR1 SQVTM, CDR2 ANQGSEA. For the CDR3, the DNA is TGCAGCGTTGAAGATTCGCGGCAGGGAGCCTATGGCTACACCTTC. Translated: CSVEDSRQGAYGYTF.

The chain combines TRBV6-4 with TRBJ2-1; D call uncertain. V lost 2 bases and J 7 bases, leaving 6 bases between the germline ends. Germline lookup yields CDR1 MRHNA and CDR2 SNTAGT. The CDR3 runs 12 residues. The CDR3 DNA reads TGTGCCAGCAGTGACCGCTTAAATGAGCAGTTCTTC. It translates to CASSDRLNEQFF.

V is TRBV7-9 and J is TRBJ2-5; no clear D gene. The germline CDR1 and CDR2 sequences are SEHNR and FQNEAQ (reference sequence). Deletions cut 6 bases from V and 6 bases from J, with 17 bases between. The CDR3 has 14 amino acids. The CDR3 region has the DNA TGTGCCAGCAGTACATCGAGCCCGGAGCAGACCCAGTACTTC. Translation gives CASSTSSPEQTQYF.

The J gene is TRBJ2-7, the V gene TRBV7-9; 7 bases fit TRBD1. Trimming took 5 bases from V and 0 from J; bases not matched to a gene: 4. Germline CDR1 reads SEHNR; CDR2 reads FQNEAQ (reference sequence). The CDR3 runs to 14 residues. The CDR3 region is CASSTGQISYEQYF. DNA for the CDR3: TGTGCCAGCAGCACGGGACAGATCTCCTACGAGCAGTACTTC. The variable domain in full, completed from reference TRBV7-9 and TRBJ2-7, reads DTGVSQNPRHKITKRGQNVTFRCDPISEHNRLYWYRQTLGQGPEFLTYFQNEAQLEKSRLLSDRFSAERPKGSFSTLEIQRTEQGDSAMYLCASSTGQISYEQYFGPGTRLTVT.

This chain uses TRBV5-1 with TRBJ2-2, with D hard to call. The CDR3 totals 14 residues. Germline V lookup: CDR1 SGHRS, CDR2 YFSETQ. The ends were cut back, 0 bases at V and 1 base at J, with 4 bases in the middle. DNA of the CDR3: TGCGCCAGCAGCTTGGAAGGGAACACCGGGGAGCTGTTTTTT. Amino acids: CASSLEGNTGELFF.

V and J are TRBV5-4 and TRBJ1-1; no clear D gene. CDR1 is SGHNT and CDR2 is YYREEE in the germline V gene (reference sequence). Trimming removed 3 bases at V and 1 base at J, with 7 bases between. The CDR3 consists of 13 residues. The CDR3 DNA follows: TGTGCCAGCAGCTATGCTCAGAACACTGAAGCTTTCTTT. Translation gives CASSYAQNTEAFF. The variable domain in full, completed from reference TRBV5-4 and TRBJ1-1, reads ETGVTQSPTHLIKTRGQQVTLRCSSQSGHNTVSWYQQALGQGPQFIFQYYREEENGRGNFPPRFSGLQFPNYSSELNVNALELDDSALYLCASSYAQNTEAFFGQGTRLTVV.

This clone was detected only once. V and J are TRBV6-5 and TRBJ2-7; D ambiguous. CDR3 length: 12 amino acids. CDR1 and CDR2 from the germline V gene are MNHEY and SVGAGI. Trimming pared 6 bases from V and 4 bases from J, leaving 10 bases between. The CDR3 reads CASRPSSYEQYF. The DNA for the CDR3 is TGTGCCAGCAGGCCCTCCTCTTACGAGCAGTACTTC.

V gene TRBV6-5 combines with J gene TRBJ2-5; D is perhaps TRBD1 or TRBD2 (5 bases each). The CDR3 has 14 amino acids. V lost 5 bases, J lost 3 bases, and 13 bases lay in between. Germline values: CDR1 MNHEY, CDR2 SVGAGI. CDR3 DNA sequence: TGTGCCAGCAGTCCCCTCATGGGGGAAGAGACCCAGTACTTC. Amino acid sequence: CASSPLMGEETQYF.

V gene TRBV18 combines with J gene TRBJ1-2; D may be TRBD1 (5 bases). The V end lost 3 bases, the J end lost 2 bases, and 7 bases lay between the germline ends. This CDR3 comprises 13 residues. The V gene's germline CDR1 is KGHSH and CDR2 LQKENI. The CDR3 spells CASSPGGNYGYTF. DNA of the CDR3: TGTGCCAGCTCACCGGGGGGGAACTATGGCTACACCTTC. The full variable domain, with the rest looked up from reference TRBV18 and TRBJ1-2, is NAGVMQNPRHLVRRRGQEARLRCSPMKGHSHVYWYRQLPEEGLKFMVYLQKENIIDESGMPKERFSAEFPKEGPSILRIQQVVRGDSAAYFCASSPGGNYGYTFGSGTRLTVV.

V and J are TRBV7-9 and TRBJ2-2; TRBD1 or TRBD2 may be the D gene (5 bases each). The CDR3 spans 14 residues. The V end was cut by 4 bases, the J end by 6 bases, with 12 bases between. The germline V gene encodes CDR1 SEHNR and CDR2 FQNEAQ (reference sequence). This CDR3 reads CASSSTRGAGELFF. CDR3 bases: TGTGCCAGCAGCTCCACGAGGGGAGCCGGGGAGCTGTTTTTT.

This clone has just a few counts. The rearrangement uses TRBV6-5 and TRBJ1-2, with 8 bases that match TRBD1. There are 12 residues in the CDR3. Germline CDR1 MNHEY, CDR2 SVGAGI. Trimming cost V 6 bases and J 8 bases; bases outside gene matches: 5. As DNA, the CDR3 is TGTGCCAGCAGCGCGACAGGGGTCGGCTACACCTTC. Translation: CASSATGVGYTF.

J is TRBJ1-3 and V is TRBV30; 10 nucleotides match TRBD1. With 5 bases clipped from V and 0 bases from J, the junction kept 13 bases outside the gene matches. CDR1 is GTSNPN and CDR2 is SVGIG in the germline V gene (reference sequence). The CDR3 runs 18 residues. In DNA, the CDR3 is TGTGCCTGGTCCCCCCCCGGGACAGGGGCTCCCTCTGGAAACACCATATATTTT. It specifies CAWSPPGTGAPSGNTIYF.

The chain combines TRBV10-2 with TRBJ1-6; D is undetermined. V was clipped by 4 bases and J by 9 bases, with 7 bases between them. Germline V gene lookup returns CDR1 WSHSY and CDR2 SAAADI. The CDR3 covers 12 residues. This CDR3 reads CASSGSGSPLHF. CDR3 bases: TGCGCCAGCAGTGGGTCGGGTTCACCCCTCCACTTT.

The rearrangement links TRBV7-2 to TRBJ2-7; 15 nucleotides agree with TRBD2. V shed 5 bases, J shed 7 bases, and the junction held 6 bases outside the gene matches. CDR1 is SGHTA, CDR2 FQGNSA, per germline. The CDR3 extends over 15 amino acids. The CDR3 nucleotides are TGTGCCAGCAGCACGAAGGGACTAGCGGGAGGTGAGCAGTACTTC. This encodes CASSTKGLAGGEQYF.

The chain has TRBV27 and TRBJ1-1; 9 positions agree with TRBD1. Germline V lookup: CDR1 MNHEY, CDR2 SMNVEV (reference sequence). V trimming: 5 bases; J trimming: 5 bases; junction bases outside the gene matches: 3. The CDR3 is made up of 13 amino acids. DNA of the CDR3: TGTGCCAGCAGTATGGACAGGGGAACTGAAGCTTTCTTT. Residues: CASSMDRGTEAFF.

The chain combines TRBV19 with TRBJ1-5; D is unclear. The CDR3 loop spans 17 amino acids. From germline, CDR1 is LNHDA and CDR2 SQIVND (reference sequence). The V end was cut by 3 bases, the J end by 4 bases, with 19 bases between. This chain's CDR3 is CASSIGLAAGQNQPQHF. CDR3 sequence (DNA): TGTGCCAGTAGTATCGGATTGGCAGCCGGCCAGAATCAGCCCCAGCATTTT.

The J gene is TRBJ1-1, the V gene TRBV6-5, with no clear D. This CDR3 spans 13 amino acids. Germline CDR1 and CDR2: MNHEY and SVGAGI. Trimming cost V 7 bases and J 1 base, with 10 bases left between them. CDR3 protein: CASTFYGNTEAFF. The CDR3 DNA follows: TGTGCCAGCACATTTTACGGGAACACTGAAGCTTTCTTT.